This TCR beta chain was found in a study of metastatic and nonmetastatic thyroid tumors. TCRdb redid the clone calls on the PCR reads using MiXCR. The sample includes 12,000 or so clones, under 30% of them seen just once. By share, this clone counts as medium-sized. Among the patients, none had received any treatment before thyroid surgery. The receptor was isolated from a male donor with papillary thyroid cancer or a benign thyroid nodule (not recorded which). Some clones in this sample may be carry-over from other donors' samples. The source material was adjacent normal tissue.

The CDR3 is CASSPQNTGELFF. As DNA, the CDR3 is TGTGCCAGCAGCCCACAGAACACCGGGGAGCTGTTTTTT. The gene calls are TRBV7-6 and TRBJ2-2, with unresolved D. Germline loops: CDR1 SGHVS, CDR2 FNYEAQ. The V end was cut by 5 bases, the J end by 1 base, with 5 bases between. The CDR3 covers 13 residues.